This T cell receptor (beta chain) was retrieved from a study of T cells in localized non-small cell lung cancer. Study observations and caveats: Heterogeneity stays possible, as sequencing covered only one tumor region. Prolonged overall survival went with higher T cell density in the blood. Measurement of T cell clonality placed uninvolved adjacent lung highest, above the level in tumor. There were a median roughly 60 of the top 100 tumor clones appearing in adjacent lung.

As to this clone: Antigen specificity is unknown.

Repertoires were generated with immunoSEQ multiplex PCR, while TCRdb's copy carries only in-frame clones and drops some. Here the sample spans 70,000 to 75,000 clones, 84% being singletons. In germline, CDR1 is SGHAT, CDR2 FQNNGV. Unmatched junction bases numbered 4, after V lost 8 bases and J lost 5 bases. CDR3 length: 14 residues. V usage is TRBV11-2 and J usage is TRBJ2-2; TRBD1 aligns across 11 bases. The receptor's source is a female donor older than 55 with stage I lung adenocarcinoma. Specimen: peripheral blood, collected before any cancer treatment. CDR3 DNA: TGTGCCAGCTCGGGACAGGGGGTTACCGGGGAGCTGTTTTTT. This sequence encodes CASSGQGVTGELFF.